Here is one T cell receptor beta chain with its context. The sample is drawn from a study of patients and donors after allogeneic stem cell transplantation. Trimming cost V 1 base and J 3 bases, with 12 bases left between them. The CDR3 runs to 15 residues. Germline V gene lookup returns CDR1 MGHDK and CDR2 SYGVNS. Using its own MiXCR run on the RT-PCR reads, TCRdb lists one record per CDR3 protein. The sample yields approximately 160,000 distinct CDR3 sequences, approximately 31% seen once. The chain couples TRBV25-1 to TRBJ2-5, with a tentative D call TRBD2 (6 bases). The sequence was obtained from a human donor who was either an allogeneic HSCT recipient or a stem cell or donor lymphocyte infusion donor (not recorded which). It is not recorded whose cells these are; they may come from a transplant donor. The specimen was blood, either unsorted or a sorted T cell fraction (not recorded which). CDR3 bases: TGTGCCAGCAGTGAATTTGGGAGGTTGGAAGAGACCCAGTACTTC. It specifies CASSEFGRLEETQYF.